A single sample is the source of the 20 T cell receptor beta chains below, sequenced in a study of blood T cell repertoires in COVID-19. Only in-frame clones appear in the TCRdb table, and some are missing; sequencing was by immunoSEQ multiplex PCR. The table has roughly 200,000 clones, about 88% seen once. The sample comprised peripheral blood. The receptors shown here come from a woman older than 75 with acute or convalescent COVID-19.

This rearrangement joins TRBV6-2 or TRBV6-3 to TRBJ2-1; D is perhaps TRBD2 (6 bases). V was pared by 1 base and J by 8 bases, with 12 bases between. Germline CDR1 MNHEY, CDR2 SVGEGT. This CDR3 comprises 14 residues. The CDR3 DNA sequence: TGTGCCAGCAGTTACTGGAGGGTTGGGGATGAGCAGTTCTTC. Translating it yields CASSYWRVGDEQFF.

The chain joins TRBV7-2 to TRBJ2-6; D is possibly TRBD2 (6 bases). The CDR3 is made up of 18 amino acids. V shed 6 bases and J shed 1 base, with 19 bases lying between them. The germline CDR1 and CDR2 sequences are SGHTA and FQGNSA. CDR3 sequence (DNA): TGTGCCAGCAGTGACCTCCGGGACTGGATATCTGGGGCCAACGTCCTGACTTTC. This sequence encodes CASSDLRDWISGANVLTF.

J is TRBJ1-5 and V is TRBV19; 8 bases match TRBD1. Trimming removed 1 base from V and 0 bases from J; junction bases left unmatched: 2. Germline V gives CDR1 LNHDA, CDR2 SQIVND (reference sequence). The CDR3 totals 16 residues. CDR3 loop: CASSIGGQVSNQPQHF. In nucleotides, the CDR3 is TGTGCCAGTAGTATAGGGGGACAGGTTAGCAATCAGCCCCAGCATTTT. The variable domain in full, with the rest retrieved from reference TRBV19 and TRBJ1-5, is DGGITQSPKYLFRKEGQNVTLSCEQNLNHDAMYWYRQDPGQGLRLIYYSQIVNDFQKGDIAEGYSVSREKKESFPLTVTSAQKNPTAFYLCASSIGGQVSNQPQHFGDGTRLSIL.

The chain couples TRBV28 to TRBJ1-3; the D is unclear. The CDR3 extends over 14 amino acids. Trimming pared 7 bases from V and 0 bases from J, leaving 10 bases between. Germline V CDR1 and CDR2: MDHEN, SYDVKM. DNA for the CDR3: TGTGCCAGCACTGCCAGATCCTCTGGAAACACCATATATTTT. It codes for CASTARSSGNTIYF.

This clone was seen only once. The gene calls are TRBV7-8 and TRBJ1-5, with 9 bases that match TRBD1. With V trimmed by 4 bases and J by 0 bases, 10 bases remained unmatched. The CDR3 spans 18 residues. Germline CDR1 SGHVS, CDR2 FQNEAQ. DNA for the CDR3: TGTGCCAGCAGCTACAAGGGACAGGGAGTATATAGCAATCAGCCCCAGCATTTT. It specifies CASSYKGQGVYSNQPQHF.

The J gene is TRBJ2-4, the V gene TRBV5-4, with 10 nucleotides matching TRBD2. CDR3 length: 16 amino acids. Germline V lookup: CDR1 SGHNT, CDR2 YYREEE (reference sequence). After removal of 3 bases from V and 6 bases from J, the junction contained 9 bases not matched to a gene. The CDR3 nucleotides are TGTGCCAGCAGCTCCCAAGCGGGAGGGCAGGGAAACATTCAGTACTTC. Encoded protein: CASSSQAGGQGNIQYF.

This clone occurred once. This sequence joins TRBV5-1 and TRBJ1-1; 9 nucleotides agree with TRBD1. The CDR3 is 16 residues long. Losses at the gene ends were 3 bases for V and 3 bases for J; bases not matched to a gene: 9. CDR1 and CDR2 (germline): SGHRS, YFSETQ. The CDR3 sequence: CASSSGTGRGYTEAFF. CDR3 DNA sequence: TGCGCCAGCAGCTCCGGGACAGGGAGGGGATACACTGAAGCTTTCTTT.

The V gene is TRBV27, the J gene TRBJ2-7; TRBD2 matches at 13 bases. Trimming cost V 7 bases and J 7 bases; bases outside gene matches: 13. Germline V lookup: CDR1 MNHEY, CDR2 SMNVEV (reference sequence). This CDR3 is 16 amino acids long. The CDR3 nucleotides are TGTGCCAGCACCAGGGATTGGACTAGCGGGAGTAAAGAGCAGTACTTC. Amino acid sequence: CASTRDWTSGSKEQYF.

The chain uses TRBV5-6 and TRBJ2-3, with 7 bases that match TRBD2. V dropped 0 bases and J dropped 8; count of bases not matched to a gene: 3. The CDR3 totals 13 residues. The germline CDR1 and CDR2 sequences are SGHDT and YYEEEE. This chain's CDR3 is CASSLGGEGTQYF. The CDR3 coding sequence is TGTGCCAGCAGCTTGGGAGGGGAGGGTACGCAGTATTTT.

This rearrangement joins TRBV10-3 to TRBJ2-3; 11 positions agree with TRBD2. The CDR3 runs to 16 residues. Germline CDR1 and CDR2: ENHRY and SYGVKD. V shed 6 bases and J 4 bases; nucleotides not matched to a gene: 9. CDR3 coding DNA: TGTGCCATCAGCTACGGGACTAGCGGCTCCGCAGATACGCAGTATTTT. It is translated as CAISYGTSGSADTQYF.

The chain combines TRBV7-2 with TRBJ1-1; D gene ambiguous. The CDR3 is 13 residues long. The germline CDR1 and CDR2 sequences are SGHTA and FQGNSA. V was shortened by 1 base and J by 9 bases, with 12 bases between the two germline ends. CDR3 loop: CASSLVGQMKAFF. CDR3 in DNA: TGTGCCAGCAGCTTAGTGGGCCAGATGAAAGCTTTCTTT.

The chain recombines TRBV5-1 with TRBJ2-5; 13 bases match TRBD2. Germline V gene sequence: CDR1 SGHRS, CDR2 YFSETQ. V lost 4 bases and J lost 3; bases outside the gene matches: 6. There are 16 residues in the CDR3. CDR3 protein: CASSPGGTSGEETQYF. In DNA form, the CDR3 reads TGCGCCAGCAGCCCTGGAGGGACTAGCGGGGAAGAGACCCAGTACTTC.

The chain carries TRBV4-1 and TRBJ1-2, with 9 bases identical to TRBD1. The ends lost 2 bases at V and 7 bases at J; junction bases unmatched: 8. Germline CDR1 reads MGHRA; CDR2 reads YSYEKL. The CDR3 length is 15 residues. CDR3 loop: CASSQPGQGVGGYTF. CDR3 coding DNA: TGCGCCAGCAGCCAACCGGGACAGGGAGTCGGTGGCTACACCTTC.

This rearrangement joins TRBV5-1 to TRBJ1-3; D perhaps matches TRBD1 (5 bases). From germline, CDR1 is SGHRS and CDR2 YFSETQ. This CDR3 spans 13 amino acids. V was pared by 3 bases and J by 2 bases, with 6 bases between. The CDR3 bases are TGCGCCAGCAGCTCAGGGACTGGAAACACCATATATTTT. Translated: CASSSGTGNTIYF.

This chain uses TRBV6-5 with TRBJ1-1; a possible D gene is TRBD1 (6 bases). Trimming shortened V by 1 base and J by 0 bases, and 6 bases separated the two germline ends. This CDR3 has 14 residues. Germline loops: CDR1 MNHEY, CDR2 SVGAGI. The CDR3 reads CASSYWDMNTEAFF. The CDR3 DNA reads TGTGCCAGCAGTTACTGGGACATGAACACTGAAGCTTTCTTT.

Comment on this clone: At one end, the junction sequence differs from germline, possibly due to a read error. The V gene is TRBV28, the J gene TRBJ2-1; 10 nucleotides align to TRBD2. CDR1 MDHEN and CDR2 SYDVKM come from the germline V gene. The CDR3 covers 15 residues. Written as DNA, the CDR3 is TGTGCCAGCAATTTATGGTCTAGCGGGAGCTATGAGCAGTTCTTC. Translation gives CASNLWSSGSYEQFF. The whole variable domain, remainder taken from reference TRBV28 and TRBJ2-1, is DVKVTQSSRYLVKRTGEKVFLECVQDMDHENMFWYRQDPGLGLRLIYFSYDVKMKEKGDIPEGYSVSREKKERFSLILESASTNQTSMYLCASNLWSSGSYEQFFGPGTRLTVL.

The CDR3 DNA sequence: TGTGCCAGCAGCACTGGGACAGGGGAGGACACTGAAGCTTTCTTT. Residues: CASSTGTGEDTEAFF. The chain couples TRBV11-3 to TRBJ1-1; 10 bases line up with TRBD1. The length of the CDR3 is 15 residues. V shed 5 bases, J shed 3 bases, and the junction held 6 bases outside the gene matches. Germline values: CDR1 SGHNT, CDR2 YENEEA.

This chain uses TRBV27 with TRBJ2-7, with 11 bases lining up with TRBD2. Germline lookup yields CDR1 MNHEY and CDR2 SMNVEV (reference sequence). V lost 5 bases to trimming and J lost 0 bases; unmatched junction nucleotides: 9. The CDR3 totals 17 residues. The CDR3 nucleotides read TGTGCCAGCAGTCCCTCCGGGACTAGCGGAAACTCCTACGAGCAGTACTTC. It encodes CASSPSGTSGNSYEQYF.

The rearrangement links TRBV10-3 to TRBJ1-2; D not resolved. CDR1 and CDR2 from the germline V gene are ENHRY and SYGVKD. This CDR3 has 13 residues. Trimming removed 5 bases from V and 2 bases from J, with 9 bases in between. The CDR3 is CAISSGRNYGYTF. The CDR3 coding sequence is TGTGCCATCAGTTCCGGGAGAAACTATGGCTACACCTTC.

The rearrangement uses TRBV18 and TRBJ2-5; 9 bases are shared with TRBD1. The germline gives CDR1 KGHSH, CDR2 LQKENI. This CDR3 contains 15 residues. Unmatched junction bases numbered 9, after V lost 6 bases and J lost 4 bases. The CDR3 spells CASSSGTGNGETQYF. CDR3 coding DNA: TGTGCCAGCTCCTCCGGGACAGGGAACGGAGAGACCCAGTACTTC.